Following are 28 T cell receptor beta chains from one sample sequenced in a study of lymphopenia after photon versus proton radiotherapy. Profiled with immunoSEQ multiplex PCR; TCRdb holds only in-frame clones, not every one. This table has around 30,000 clones, 89% appearing once. The sample consisted of peripheral blood, taken from a patient treated with proton-based radiotherapy. These receptor sequences come from a woman between 70 and 85 years old with pancreatic cancer. Some clones in this sample may be carry-over from other donors' samples.

The chain is built from TRBV9 and TRBJ2-2; maybe TRBD2 (6 bases). The CDR3 runs to 16 residues. V lost 3 bases and J 1 base, leaving 13 bases between the germline ends. The V gene's germline CDR1 is SGDLS and CDR2 YYNGEE. CDR3 sequence reads: CASSDPPRENTGELFF. DNA of the CDR3: TGTGCCAGCAGCGACCCACCGCGGGAGAACACCGGGGAGCTGTTTTTT.

This chain uses TRBV7-3 with TRBJ2-5, with unresolved D. The length of the CDR3 is 14 residues. Germline CDR1 reads SGHTA; CDR2 reads FQGTGA. V gave up 2 bases and J gave up 1 base, with 8 bases separating them. In DNA form, the CDR3 reads TGTGCCAGCAGCTTATCCCTTACCCAAGAGACCCAGTACTTC. The encoded protein is CASSLSLTQETQYF.

The chain has TRBV28 and TRBJ2-7; 12 bases map to TRBD2. J gave up 6 bases and V 8 bases, and 14 bases lay outside the gene matches. CDR1 and CDR2 (germline): MDHEN, SYDVKM. This CDR3 region has 16 residues. This chain's CDR3 is CASPNHLASGRGEQYF. The CDR3 nucleotides are TGTGCCAGCCCAAACCATCTGGCTAGCGGGAGGGGCGAGCAGTACTTC. The full variable domain, its missing parts supplied by reference TRBV28 and TRBJ2-7, is DVKVTQSSRYLVKRTGEKVFLECVQDMDHENMFWYRQDPGLGLRLIYFSYDVKMKEKGDIPEGYSVSREKKERFSLILESASTNQTSMYLCASPNHLASGRGEQYFGPGTRLTVT.

This chain uses TRBV28 with TRBJ2-1, with 15 bases fitting TRBD2. With 10 bases clipped from V and 10 bases from J, the junction kept 11 bases outside the gene matches. Per germline, CDR1 MDHEN and CDR2 SYDVKM. The CDR3 spans 15 residues. CDR3 in amino acids: CAILPPGLAGGEQFF. The DNA for the CDR3 is TGTGCCATCTTACCGCCGGGACTAGCGGGAGGAGAGCAGTTCTTC.

The chain recombines TRBV29-1 with TRBJ1-4, with 9 bases lining up with TRBD1. The CDR3 consists of 13 residues. V trimming: 6 bases; J trimming: 8 bases; junction bases outside the gene matches: 7. CDR1 is SQVTM and CDR2 is ANQGSEA in the germline V gene. CDR3 protein: CSVLTGGVEKLFF. CDR3 nucleotide sequence: TGCAGCGTCCTGACAGGGGGTGTGGAAAAACTGTTTTTT. Full variable domain (missing parts from reference TRBV29-1 and TRBJ1-4): SAVISQKPSRDICQRGTSLTIQCQVDSQVTMMFWYRQQPGQSLTLIATANQGSEATYESGFVIDKFPISRPNLTFSTLTVSNMSPEDSSIYLCSVLTGGVEKLFFGSGTQLSVL.

The chain has TRBV6-1 and TRBJ1-5; D gene ambiguous. V lost 8 bases to trimming and J lost 6 bases, with 20 bases between them. Looked up from germline, CDR1 is MNHNS and CDR2 is SASEGT. The CDR3 sequence is 15 residues long. CDR3 bases: TGTGCCAGCGATGAAGACACCCCGGCTGGTCAGCCCCAGCATTTT. Translated: CASDEDTPAGQPQHF.

The genes are TRBV5-1 and TRBJ1-4; no firm D call. V lost 3 bases and J lost 8, with 14 bases in between. CDR1 is SGHRS and CDR2 is YFSETQ in the germline V gene. CDR3 size: 14 residues. The CDR3 coding sequence is TGCGCCAGCAGCTCGACCTCGGGGAAGGAAAAACTGTTTTTT. This translates into CASSSTSGKEKLFF.

This chain uses TRBV28 with TRBJ1-6; 7 nucleotides align to TRBD1. The CDR3 is made up of 14 amino acids. CDR1 and CDR2 from the germline V gene are MDHEN and SYDVKM. Trimming at V came to 6 bases and at J to 7 bases, leaving 6 bases not matched to a gene. The CDR3 loop is CASRTTGKNSPLHF. DNA of the CDR3: TGTGCCAGCAGAACGACAGGGAAAAATTCACCCCTCCACTTT.

The V and J genes are TRBV10-2 and TRBJ2-4, with D tentatively TRBD2 (5 bases). The germline V gene encodes CDR1 WSHSY and CDR2 SAAADI. The ends were cut back, 2 bases at V and 0 bases at J, with 8 bases in the middle. This CDR3 region has 15 residues. The CDR3 reads CASSEERVAKNIQYF. The CDR3 DNA reads as TGCGCCAGCAGTGAGGAGAGGGTAGCCAAAAACATTCAGTACTTC.

This chain connects TRBV5-1 to TRBJ1-1; D not resolved. The length of the CDR3 is 15 residues. V was pared by 0 bases and J by 4 bases, with 13 bases between. Germline V gene data show CDR1 as SGHRS and CDR2 as YFSETQ. The CDR3 reads CASSLAEGASTEAFF. In DNA form, the CDR3 reads TGCGCCAGCAGCTTGGCCGAGGGCGCAAGCACTGAAGCTTTCTTT.

V gene TRBV19 combines with J gene TRBJ2-1; 8 bases are shared with TRBD1. The V gene end was trimmed by 6 bases and the J gene end by 4 bases; junction bases not matched to a gene: 8. Germline V gene sequence: CDR1 LNHDA, CDR2 SQIVND (reference sequence). The CDR3 is 15 residues long. CDR3 DNA: TGTGCCAGTAGCGCCTGGCAGGGGGCTTACAATGAGCAGTTCTTC. Amino acids: CASSAWQGAYNEQFF.

V is TRBV7-3 and J is TRBJ1-1; D is unresolved. The length of the CDR3 is 13 residues. V was clipped by 1 base and J by 0 bases, with 3 bases between them. The germline V gene has CDR1 SGHTA and CDR2 FQGTGA. The CDR3 sequence: CASSLSMNTEAFF. CDR3 DNA: TGTGCCAGCAGCTTAAGTATGAACACTGAAGCTTTCTTT.

J is TRBJ2-2 and V is TRBV11-2; no reliable D call. Looked up from germline, CDR1 is SGHAT and CDR2 is FQNNGV. CDR3 size: 15 residues. The germline V and J ends were trimmed by 2 bases and 5 bases, with 12 bases remaining between them. CDR3: CASSLNRLSTGELFF. CDR3 nucleotide sequence: TGTGCCAGCAGCTTAAATCGCCTCTCAACCGGGGAGCTGTTTTTT.

The V gene is TRBV11-3, the J gene TRBJ2-1; D remains ambiguous. V lost 5 bases, J lost 2 bases, and 13 bases lay in between. The CDR3 consists of 15 residues. CDR1 is SGHNT, CDR2 YENEEA, per germline. DNA of the CDR3: TGTGCCAGCAGCCCAACCAATAGAGCCTACAATGAGCAGTTCTTC. It encodes CASSPTNRAYNEQFF.

The chain links TRBV29-1 to TRBJ2-2; no definite D call. Trimming shortened V by 1 base and J by 2 bases, and 8 bases separated the two germline ends. Germline CDR1 SQVTM, CDR2 ANQGSEA. The CDR3 has 14 amino acids. The CDR3 sequence: CSVEVGPNTGELFF. The CDR3 DNA reads as TGCAGCGTTGAAGTCGGCCCTAACACCGGGGAGCTGTTTTTT.

The chain uses TRBV19 and TRBJ1-4, with 7 positions matching TRBD1. The V and J ends lost 7 bases and 4 bases, in that order; junction bases with no gene match: 9. The length of the CDR3 is 15 residues. Germline CDR1 and CDR2: LNHDA and SQIVND (reference sequence). CDR3 DNA sequence: TGTGCCAGTATGGGTCGGGACAGCTATAATGAAAAACTGTTTTTT. Protein product: CASMGRDSYNEKLFF. Full variable domain (rest looked up from reference TRBV19 and TRBJ1-4): DGGITQSPKYLFRKEGQNVTLSCEQNLNHDAMYWYRQDPGQGLRLIYYSQIVNDFQKGDIAEGYSVSREKKESFPLTVTSAQKNPTAFYLCASMGRDSYNEKLFFGSGTQLSVL.

The chain combines TRBV7-2 with TRBJ2-2, with 7 bases matching TRBD1. Germline V gene lookup returns CDR1 SGHTA and CDR2 FQGNSA. This CDR3 is 17 amino acids long. The J segment lost 3 bases and the V segment lost 5 bases, leaving 12 bases of the junction unmatched. The CDR3 nucleotides are TGTGCCAGCAGCCACGACAGGGTTGGCTCGGACACCGGGGAGCTGTTTTTT. This encodes CASSHDRVGSDTGELFF.

The rearrangement links TRBV30 to TRBJ2-5; D not resolved. V lost 4 bases and J lost 8, with 11 bases in between. The CDR3 is 11 residues long. CDR1 is GTSNPN and CDR2 is SVGIG in the germline V gene (reference sequence). The CDR3 DNA reads as TGTGCCTGGACCGGAAAGAGAACCCAGTACTTC. Amino acid sequence: CAWTGKRTQYF.

The V and J genes are TRBV28 and TRBJ2-5, with 11 bases lining up with TRBD2. CDR1 and CDR2 from the germline V gene are MDHEN and SYDVKM. The V segment lost 10 bases and the J segment 5 bases; nucleotides outside the gene matches: 9. The CDR3 has 14 residues. CDR3 sequence: CAIQLAGVGETQYF. CDR3 coding DNA: TGTGCCATCCAACTAGCGGGAGTGGGGGAGACCCAGTACTTC.

This clone was detected a few times. This chain links TRBV7-9 with TRBJ2-7; D is ambiguous. V was clipped by 8 bases and J by 4 bases, with 9 bases between them. Germline V gene sequence: CDR1 SEHNR, CDR2 FQNEAQ (reference sequence). This CDR3 has 11 residues. Here the CDR3 reads CASAQDYEQYF. CDR3 bases: TGTGCCAGCGCCCAAGATTACGAGCAGTACTTC. The full variable domain, its missing parts supplied by reference TRBV7-9 and TRBJ2-7, is DTGVSQNPRHKITKRGQNVTFRCDPISEHNRLYWYRQTLGQGPEFLTYFQNEAQLEKSRLLSDRFSAERPKGSFSTLEIQRTEQGDSAMYLCASAQDYEQYFGPGTRLTVT.

V is TRBV4-1 and J is TRBJ2-1; a possible D gene is TRBD2 (6 bases). The germline V and J ends were trimmed by 0 bases and 13 bases, with 19 bases remaining between them. CDR1 is MGHRA and CDR2 is YSYEKL in the germline V gene. This CDR3 is built from 15 residues. The chain's CDR3 is CASSQEEGPLLGQFF. CDR3 DNA: TGCGCCAGCAGCCAAGAGGAGGGGCCTCTTTTAGGACAGTTCTTC.

The V gene is TRBV7-8, the J gene TRBJ1-2, with D perhaps matching TRBD1 (6 bases). Germline V lookup: CDR1 SGHVS, CDR2 FQNEAQ. This CDR3 region has 12 residues. Trimming removed 6 bases at V and 8 bases at J, with 13 bases between. The CDR3: CASSRIRGGYTF. For the CDR3, the DNA is TGTGCCAGCAGTAGAATCAGGGGCGGCTACACCTTC.

The chain carries TRBV27 and TRBJ1-4; TRBD1 agrees at 9 bases. The V segment lost 5 bases and the J segment 4 bases; nucleotides outside the gene matches: 8. The CDR3 extends over 16 amino acids. Germline lookup yields CDR1 MNHEY and CDR2 SMNVEV (reference sequence). The CDR3: CASSRGQGWDNEKLFF. CDR3 bases: TGTGCCAGCAGTCGAGGACAGGGGTGGGATAATGAAAAACTGTTTTTT.

The chain links TRBV19 to TRBJ2-1; 10 nucleotides align to TRBD2. This CDR3 contains 15 residues. Germline V lookup: CDR1 LNHDA, CDR2 SQIVND (reference sequence). After removal of 4 bases from V and 2 bases from J, the junction contained 2 bases not matched to a gene. The CDR3, as DNA: TGTGCCAGTAGTAAGCGGGAGGGAGCCTACAATGAGCAGTTCTTC. It translates to CASSKREGAYNEQFF.

The CDR3 is CASRDSGSIQYF. CDR3 DNA: TGTGCCAGCCGGGATAGCGGTTCCATTCAGTACTTC. The chain has TRBV2 and TRBJ2-4; TRBD2 is a possible D gene (6 bases). This CDR3 contains 12 residues. Trimming took 8 bases from V and 9 from J, leaving 14 bases between them. Germline values: CDR1 SNHLY, CDR2 FYNNEI. Together with reference TRBV2 and TRBJ2-4, the CDR3 gives the full variable domain: EPEVTQTPSHQVTQMGQEVILRCVPISNHLYFYWYRQILGQKVEFLVSFYNNEISEKSEIFDDQFSVERPDGSNFTLKIRSTKLEDSAMYFCASRDSGSIQYFGAGTRLSVL.

V and J are TRBV28 and TRBJ2-7, with 7 bases aligning to TRBD1. The CDR3 spans 13 residues. After removal of 6 bases from V and 5 bases from J, the junction contained 7 bases not matched to a gene. Germline V gene sequence: CDR1 MDHEN, CDR2 SYDVKM. This CDR3 is CASSQQGDNEQYF. The CDR3 bases are TGTGCCAGCAGCCAGCAGGGGGATAACGAGCAGTACTTC.

The rearrangement uses TRBV6-1 and TRBJ2-1; TRBD2 is a possible D gene (6 bases). V lost 7 bases to trimming and J lost 4 bases, with 14 bases between them. The germline V gene encodes CDR1 MNHNS and CDR2 SASEGT. The CDR3 contains 14 residues. CDR3 coding DNA: TGTGCCAGCAATCCTAGGAGGGTATACAATGAGCAGTTCTTC. Its protein product is CASNPRRVYNEQFF.

The chain is built from TRBV6-7 and TRBJ1-3, with D possibly being TRBD1 (6 bases). TRBV6-7 is assigned to the ORF class and has an uncertain function. The ends were cut back, 6 bases at V and 0 bases at J, with 15 bases in the middle. There are 16 residues in the CDR3. The CDR3 loop is CASRSRDTSSGNTIYF. The CDR3 DNA follows: TGTGCCAGCAGGTCCCGGGACACAAGCTCTGGAAACACCATATATTTT.